The 25 T cell receptor beta chains listed next were all sequenced from one sample in a study of neurological immune-mediated disorders. Using its own MiXCR run on the 5' RACE reads, TCRdb lists one record per CDR3 protein. Of roughly 65,000 distinct CDR3 sequences listed, 4.1% are singletons. Material: PBMCs. These receptor sequences come from a man aged 50-59 years with multiple sclerosis.

This clonotype was seen only a few times. A single base separates this from a much larger clone, so it may be a read error. The chain is built from TRBV7-9 and TRBJ1-2; D not certain. Germline V gene data show CDR1 as SEHNR and CDR2 as FQNEAQ (reference sequence). Trimming stripped 6 bases from V and 1 base from J, with 12 bases between. The CDR3 is 14 amino acids. This chain's CDR3 is CASSHTESNYGYTF. The DNA for the CDR3 is TGTGCCAGCAGTCATACCGAAAGTAACTATGGCTACACCTTC.

This clonotype was recorded at least ten times. The chain carries TRBV6-6 and TRBJ1-1; the match to TRBD1 covers 8 bases. The V gene's germline CDR1 is MNHNY and CDR2 SVGAGI (reference sequence). There are 12 residues in the CDR3. V gave up 8 bases and J gave up 3 bases; unmatched junction bases: 2. In DNA form, the CDR3 reads TGTGCCAGCTACAGGGGGGACACTGAAGCTTTCTTT. This codes for CASYRGDTEAFF.

At least ten counts were recorded for this clonotype. CDR3 in amino acids: CASSPGTDGYTF. The CDR3 nucleotides read TGCGCCAGCAGCCCTGGGACAGATGGCTACACCTTC. The chain links TRBV5-1 to TRBJ1-2; 7 nucleotides match TRBD1. This CDR3 has 12 amino acids. The trim removed 4 bases at V and 6 bases at J, leaving 3 bases unmatched. Germline CDR1 SGHRS, CDR2 YFSETQ.

This clonotype was picked up many times. The chain joins TRBV6-5 to TRBJ2-2; 8 bases match TRBD1. The V gene end was trimmed by 0 bases and the J gene end by 8 bases; junction bases not matched to a gene: 5. CDR1 MNHEY and CDR2 SVGAGI come from the germline V gene. This CDR3 has 15 amino acids. The CDR3 DNA is TGTGCCAGCAGTTACTCGACAGGGGTCAGTGGGGAGCTGTTTTTT. It codes for CASSYSTGVSGELFF.

Ten or more counts support this clonotype. The chain employs TRBV12-3 or TRBV12-4 and TRBJ1-2; perhaps TRBD1 as D (6 bases). The CDR3 loop spans 15 amino acids. Trimming took off 4 bases at V and 5 bases at J, with 17 bases between the two ends. The CDR3, as DNA: TGTGCCAGCAGTTCCCGGGACACCGGGGGTTATGGCTACACCTTC. It yields the protein CASSSRDTGGYGYTF.

This clonotype was counted a few times. V and J are TRBV5-8 and TRBJ2-3; D ambiguous. The CDR3 is made up of 14 amino acids. The ends were cut back, 0 bases at V and 2 bases at J, with 7 bases in the middle. Germline V gives CDR1 SGHTS, CDR2 YDEGEE. Here the CDR3 reads CASSLASITDTQYF. The CDR3 DNA reads as TGTGCCAGCAGCTTGGCTAGTATCACAGATACGCAGTATTTT.

This clonotype was observed at least ten times. The chain is built from TRBV5-1 and TRBJ1-2, with 7 bases aligning to TRBD1. V shed 4 bases and J 7 bases; nucleotides not matched to a gene: 13. The CDR3 has 15 residues. Germline assignment: CDR1 SGHRS and CDR2 YFSETQ. CDR3 loop: CASSEPGQTSGGYTF. The CDR3 region has the DNA TGCGCCAGCAGCGAACCGGGACAGACGTCTGGTGGCTACACCTTC. The full variable domain, completed using reference TRBV5-1 and TRBJ1-2, is KAGVTQTPRYLIKTRGQQVTLSCSPISGHRSVSWYQQTPGQGLQFLFEYFSETQRNKGNFPGRFSGRQFSNSRSEMNVSTLELGDSALYLCASSEPGQTSGGYTFGSGTRLTVV.

This clonotype came up many times. The chain is built from TRBV6-5 and TRBJ2-2, with 9 nucleotides matching TRBD1. V shed 6 bases and J 4 bases; nucleotides not matched to a gene: 6. This CDR3 spans 15 amino acids. Per germline, CDR1 MNHEY and CDR2 SVGAGI. The CDR3 DNA sequence: TGTGCCAGCAGAACGGGACAGGGAAGCACCGGGGAGCTGTTTTTT. This codes for CASRTGQGSTGELFF.

This clonotype was seen many times. The genes are TRBV5-6 and TRBJ2-1; D is ambiguous. This CDR3 region has 13 residues. Germline loops: CDR1 SGHDT, CDR2 YYEEEE. The V gene lost 2 bases and the J gene lost 2 bases, with 5 bases spanning the gap. CDR3 amino acids: CASSFDTYNEQFF. CDR3 coding DNA: TGTGCCAGCAGCTTCGACACCTACAATGAGCAGTTCTTC.

Many counts were recorded for this clonotype. This chain's CDR3 is CASSYVKGGTEAFF. The CDR3 nucleotides read TGTGCCAGCAGTTACGTAAAGGGTGGCACTGAAGCTTTCTTT. The rearrangement uses TRBV6-5 and TRBJ1-1; D remains ambiguous. The V gene's germline CDR1 is MNHEY and CDR2 SVGAGI. V lost 2 bases and J lost 4, with 11 bases in between. This CDR3 comprises 14 residues.

This clonotype was picked up a small number of times. A read error may produce the germline difference seen at one junction end. V gene TRBV3-1 combines with J gene TRBJ1-2; D remains ambiguous. This CDR3 spans 11 amino acids. Germline loops: CDR1 LGHDT, CDR2 YNNKEL (reference sequence). The CDR3 loop is CASRQVGGYTF. In DNA form, the CDR3 reads TGTGCCAGCAGACAAGTCGGAGGCTACACCTTC.

This clonotype was seen many times. V usage is TRBV7-2 and J usage is TRBJ1-1, with D perhaps matching TRBD1 (6 bases). The V end was cut by 1 base, the J end by 6 bases, with 9 bases between. Germline CDR1 is SGHTA and CDR2 is FQGNSA. CDR3 length equals 13 residues. The CDR3 here is CASSLVYRAEAFF. CDR3 DNA: TGTGCCAGCAGCTTAGTTTACAGGGCTGAAGCTTTCTTT.

This CDR3 is CSVEAEAAFF. CDR3 DNA sequence: TGCAGCGTTGAGGCCGAAGCAGCTTTCTTT. V and J are TRBV29-1 and TRBJ1-1; D not resolved. The CDR3 covers 10 residues. V was trimmed by 3 bases and J by 10 bases, leaving 9 bases between them. The germline CDR1 and CDR2 sequences are SQVTM and ANQGSEA.

This clonotype was counted many times. The gene calls are TRBV12-3 or TRBV12-4 and TRBJ1-2; unclear D gene. V lost 1 base and J 2 bases, leaving 5 bases between the germline ends. The CDR3 contains 13 residues. The CDR3 DNA is TGTGCCAGCAGTTTAGGGAACAACTATGGCTACACCTTC. This encodes CASSLGNNYGYTF.

This clonotype was seen repeatedly, ten times or more. The chain employs TRBV7-8 and TRBJ1-4, with 7 bases matching TRBD1. The germline CDR1 and CDR2 sequences are SGHVS and FQNEAQ. The CDR3 spans 15 residues. The J segment lost 1 base and the V segment lost 4 bases, leaving 3 bases of the junction unmatched. The CDR3 bases are TGTGCCAGCAGCTCAGGACAGGAAACTAATGAAAAACTGTTTTTT. It codes for CASSSGQETNEKLFF.

The table lists this clonotype with many counts. The chain uses TRBV6-6 and TRBJ2-2, with D perhaps matching TRBD2 (6 bases). Deletions cut 5 bases from V and 1 base from J, with 11 bases between. The CDR3 totals 15 residues. CDR1 and CDR2 from the germline V gene are MNHNY and SVGAGI (reference sequence). DNA of the CDR3: TGTGCCAGCAGTGCCCTTAGCGGGAACACCGGGGAGCTGTTTTTT. It specifies CASSALSGNTGELFF.

This clonotype was detected ten times or more. The chain employs TRBV4-1 and TRBJ2-3, with 7 bases lining up with TRBD2. J gave up 4 bases and V 1 base, and 8 bases lay outside the gene matches. Looked up from germline, CDR1 is MGHRA and CDR2 is YSYEKL. The CDR3 consists of 16 residues. The CDR3 sequence is CASSQARTSSSDTQYF. The CDR3 DNA is TGCGCCAGCAGCCAAGCTAGGACTAGTTCGTCAGATACGCAGTATTTT.

In this sample, this clonotype turned up many times. This rearrangement joins TRBV5-1 to TRBJ2-2; D call uncertain. Trimming took off 0 bases at V and 2 bases at J, with 5 bases between the two ends. The CDR3 is 14 residues long. Germline CDR1 is SGHRS and CDR2 is YFSETQ. The CDR3 here is CASSLVGNTGELFF. The CDR3 nucleotides are TGCGCCAGCAGCTTGGTCGGAAACACCGGGGAGCTGTTTTTT.

This clonotype showed up many times. CDR3 region: CASSLGGRGKGANVLTF. In DNA form, the CDR3 reads TGCGCCAGCAGCCTCGGGGGCAGGGGGAAGGGGGCCAACGTCCTGACTTTC. This chain connects TRBV4-3 to TRBJ2-6; possibly TRBD1 for D (7 bases). V lost 4 bases and J 4 bases, leaving 17 bases between the germline ends. The germline V gene has CDR1 LGHNA and CDR2 YSLEER. CDR3 length: 17 residues.

This clonotype was counted ten times or more. The genes are TRBV27 and TRBJ2-1; no clear D. The CDR3 sequence is 15 residues long. CDR1 MNHEY and CDR2 SMNVEV come from the germline V gene (reference sequence). V lost 1 base, J lost 3 bases, and 10 bases lay in between. In DNA form, the CDR3 reads TGTGCCAGCAGTTTATTGAGCAGCTACTACAATGAGCAGTTCTTC. Protein: CASSLLSSYYNEQFF.

This clonotype was found a few times. V gene TRBV5-4 combines with J gene TRBJ1-2, with D possibly TRBD1 on 6 matching bases. The germline CDR1 and CDR2 sequences are SGHNT and YYREEE (reference sequence). The V and J ends lost 6 bases and 7 bases respectively, with 22 bases between them. The CDR3 has 15 residues. The CDR3 DNA reads as TGTGCCAGCAACCCCGGGGGCAGGGCCGATCGTGGCTACACCTTC. This translates into CASNPGGRADRGYTF.

This clonotype was seen many times. The chain recombines TRBV5-1 with TRBJ2-1; TRBD1 aligns across 7 bases. Germline V gene lookup returns CDR1 SGHRS and CDR2 YFSETQ. The junction had 10 bases not matched to a gene; V was cut back by 3 bases and J by 4 bases. This CDR3 contains 16 residues. As DNA, the CDR3 is TGCGCCAGCAGCTGGACAGGTGGGATGGCATACAATGAGCAGTTCTTC. Protein product: CASSWTGGMAYNEQFF. The entire variable domain, with the rest obtained from reference TRBV5-1 and TRBJ2-1, is as follows: KAGVTQTPRYLIKTRGQQVTLSCSPISGHRSVSWYQQTPGQGLQFLFEYFSETQRNKGNFPGRFSGRQFSNSRSEMNVSTLELGDSALYLCASSWTGGMAYNEQFFGPGTRLTVL.

This clonotype was observed at least ten times. A junction end diverges from the germline sequence, so it may reflect a read error. The chain carries TRBV12-3 or TRBV12-4 and TRBJ1-5; 7 bases fit TRBD1. The CDR3 has 14 residues. CDR3 in amino acids: CASSLGQENQPQHF. CDR3 coding DNA: TGTGCCAGCAGCTTAGGACAGGAAAATCAGCCCCAGCATTTT.

Ten or more counts support this clonotype. The genes are TRBV5-6 and TRBJ2-3; TRBD2 agrees at 9 bases. CDR1 SGHDT and CDR2 YYEEEE come from the germline V gene. V lost 1 base and J lost 0; bases outside the gene matches: 9. The CDR3 runs to 18 residues. CDR3 DNA sequence: TGTGCCAGCAGCTTGTTTAGCGGGGGAGTAACTAGCACAGATACGCAGTATTTT. This sequence encodes CASSLFSGGVTSTDTQYF.

This clonotype was observed at least ten times. The V and J genes are TRBV4-3 and TRBJ1-5, with D uncertain. Germline loops: CDR1 LGHNA, CDR2 YSLEER. Trimming stripped 1 base from V and 3 bases from J, with 13 bases between. The CDR3 is 16 amino acids. The CDR3 reads CASSQVFPTPNQPQHF. For the CDR3, the DNA is TGCGCCAGCAGCCAAGTTTTCCCCACTCCCAATCAGCCCCAGCATTTT.